This TCR beta chain was recovered during a study of CD8+CD57+ T cells in acquired aplastic anemia. Across the study: The study obtained an average of around 3.1 ug of DNA from sorted CD4+ and CD8+ cells.

The study profiled TCR beta VDJ and CDR3 using genomic DNA as template. TCRdb ran MiXCR on the reads and lists one entry per CDR3 protein. The sample has 35,000 to 45,000 distinct CDR3 sequences, 76% seen once; the top ten hold roughly 20%. V was pared by 4 bases and J by 4 bases, with 15 bases of the junction left unmatched. The germline V gene encodes CDR1 SEHNR and CDR2 FQNEAQ (reference sequence). The CDR3 totals 17 residues. The receptor comes from a human donor in good health, serving as a control. Sequencing was performed on sorted CD4+, CD8+, or CD8+CD57+ T cells (not recorded which) from PBMCs. The rearrangement joins TRBV7-9 to TRBJ1-1; 7 bases align to TRBD1. This CDR3 reads CASSSHDRAGVRTEAFF. The CDR3 nucleotides read TGTGCCAGCAGCTCACACGACAGGGCGGGAGTTCGCACTGAAGCTTTCTTT.